These T cell receptor beta chains were read from a single sample in a study of blood T cell repertoires in COVID-19. Assay: immunoSEQ multiplex PCR; the TCRdb copy retains only in-frame clones and omits some. The sample yields about 160,000 clones, 85% seen once. The sample taken for sequencing was peripheral blood. All receptors come from a human donor with acute or convalescent COVID-19. The donor label of this sample is uncertain. The CDR3 runs from the conserved cysteine through the conserved F or W. The D gene is left open where the match is weak. A clone size is listed for some rows: how often the clone was seen (once, few, many), or a class if it is expanded.

D gene: -; clone size: -; J gene: TRBJ2-2; V gene: TRBV7-3; CDR3 protein: CASSHGQGNTGELFF; CDR3 DNA: TGTGCCAGCAGCCACGGGCAGGGGAACACCGGGGAGCTGTTTTTT
D gene: TRBD1; clone size: -; J gene: TRBJ2-2; V gene: TRBV5-1; CDR3 protein: CASSSPSRDRGRNTGELFF; CDR3 DNA: TGCGCCAGCAGCTCACCGTCCCGGGACAGGGGGCGCAACACCGGGGAGCTGTTTTTT
D gene: TRBD1; clone size: once; J gene: TRBJ1-5; V gene: TRBV9; CDR3 protein: CASSKTGGYYSNQPQHF; CDR3 DNA: TGTGCCAGCAGCAAGACAGGGGGGTATTATAGCAATCAGCCCCAGCATTTT
D gene: -; clone size: -; J gene: TRBJ2-7; V gene: TRBV7-2; CDR3 protein: CASSRSAARDYEQYF; CDR3 DNA: TGTGCCAGCAGCCGCTCGGCAGCCAGGGACTACGAGCAGTACTTC
D gene: -; clone size: once; J gene: TRBJ2-1; V gene: TRBV30; CDR3 protein: CAWSVLRSGRNEQFF; CDR3 DNA: TGTGCCTGGAGTGTACTGAGGTCCGGTAGGAATGAGCAGTTCTTC
D gene: TRBD1; clone size: -; J gene: TRBJ2-3; V gene: TRBV24-1; CDR3 protein: CATSDPGQITDTQYF; CDR3 DNA: TGTGCCACCAGTGACCCGGGACAGATCACAGATACGCAGTATTTT
D gene: -; clone size: -; J gene: TRBJ1-2; V gene: TRBV6-5; CDR3 protein: CASSPPGDLYGYTF; CDR3 DNA: TGTGCCAGCAGTCCTCCAGGCGACCTCTATGGCTACACCTTC
D gene: -; clone size: -; J gene: TRBJ2-1; V gene: TRBV4-2; CDR3 protein: CASSQAHQGAYNEQFF; CDR3 DNA: TGTGCCAGCAGCCAAGCTCACCAGGGCGCCTACAATGAGCAGTTCTTC
D gene: TRBD1; clone size: -; J gene: TRBJ2-7; V gene: TRBV18; CDR3 protein: CASSRPGTGGNYEQYF; CDR3 DNA: TGTGCCAGCTCACGCCCCGGGACAGGGGGAAACTACGAGCAGTACTTC
D gene: TRBD1; clone size: -; J gene: TRBJ1-4; V gene: TRBV15; CDR3 protein: CATSSRGATNEKLFF; CDR3 DNA: TGTGCCACCAGCTCCAGGGGGGCAACTAATGAAAAACTGTTTTTT
D gene: -; clone size: -; J gene: TRBJ1-2; V gene: TRBV12-3/TRBV12-4; CDR3 protein: CASSPTEYGYTF; CDR3 DNA: TGTGCCAGCAGCCCTACGGAGTATGGCTACACCTTC
D gene: TRBD1; clone size: -; J gene: TRBJ2-5; V gene: TRBV15; CDR3 protein: CATSRDRGRETQYF; CDR3 DNA: TGTGCCACCAGCAGGGACAGGGGACGAGAGACCCAGTACTTC
D gene: TRBD1; clone size: -; J gene: TRBJ2-5; V gene: TRBV29-1; CDR3 protein: CSVEMTGVAITEETQYF; CDR3 DNA: TGCAGCGTTGAAATGACAGGGGTCGCAATAACGGAAGAGACCCAGTACTTC
D gene: -; clone size: -; J gene: TRBJ1-5; V gene: TRBV30; CDR3 protein: CAWGGRGNQPQHF; CDR3 DNA: TGTGCCTGGGGGGGAAGGGGGAATCAGCCCCAGCATTTT
D gene: TRBD1; clone size: -; J gene: TRBJ1-2; V gene: TRBV2; CDR3 protein: CASCRDREITTFYGYTF; CDR3 DNA: TGTGCCAGCTGCCGGGACAGGGAGATTACTACGTTCTATGGCTACACCTTC
D gene: TRBD1; clone size: -; J gene: TRBJ2-1; V gene: TRBV5-4; CDR3 protein: CASSMGQDGSYNEQFF; CDR3 DNA: TGTGCCAGCAGCATGGGACAGGATGGCTCCTACAATGAGCAGTTCTTC
D gene: -; clone size: -; J gene: TRBJ2-4; V gene: TRBV11-2; CDR3 protein: CASSPYRTDKNIQYF; CDR3 DNA: TGTGCCAGCAGCCCTTACAGGACGGATAAAAACATTCAGTACTTC
D gene: -; clone size: -; J gene: TRBJ1-2; V gene: TRBV10-3; CDR3 protein: CAISPQVNYGYTF; CDR3 DNA: TGTGCCATCAGTCCGCAGGTTAACTATGGCTACACCTTC
D gene: TRBD1; clone size: -; J gene: TRBJ2-1; V gene: TRBV5-1; CDR3 protein: CASSGTGGSNNEQFF; CDR3 DNA: TGCGCCAGCAGCGGGACAGGGGGTAGTAACAATGAGCAGTTCTTC
D gene: -; clone size: -; J gene: TRBJ2-7; V gene: TRBV7-2; CDR3 protein: CASSLGATGEQYF; CDR3 DNA: TGTGCCAGCAGCTTAGGCGCCACGGGCGAGCAGTACTTC
D gene: TRBD1; clone size: -; J gene: TRBJ2-1; V gene: TRBV5-5; CDR3 protein: CASSTGTGSYNEQFF; CDR3 DNA: TGTGCCAGCAGCACCGGGACAGGGTCCTACAATGAGCAGTTCTTC
D gene: TRBD1; clone size: -; J gene: TRBJ1-2; V gene: TRBV18; CDR3 protein: CASSPEQGGGGYTF; CDR3 DNA: TGTGCCAGCTCACCGGAACAGGGGGGCGGCGGCTACACCTTC
D gene: -; clone size: -; J gene: TRBJ1-1; V gene: TRBV3-1/TRBV3-2; CDR3 protein: CASSIRGGIHFF; CDR3 DNA: TGTGCCAGCAGCATTCGGGGAGGGATTCATTTCTTT
D gene: TRBD1; clone size: once; J gene: TRBJ1-5; V gene: TRBV10-2; CDR3 protein: CASSADRGGNQPQHF; CDR3 DNA: TGCGCCAGCAGTGCGGACAGGGGTGGCAATCAGCCCCAGCATTTT
D gene: TRBD1; clone size: -; J gene: TRBJ1-5; V gene: TRBV5-1; CDR3 protein: CASSLGQGGQPQHF; CDR3 DNA: TGCGCCAGCAGCCTCGGACAGGGGGGTCAGCCCCAGCATTTT
D gene: TRBD1; clone size: -; J gene: TRBJ1-5; V gene: TRBV7-8; CDR3 protein: CASRKTGDNQPQHF; CDR3 DNA: TGTGCCAGCAGAAAGACAGGGGACAATCAGCCCCAGCATTTT
D gene: -; clone size: few; J gene: TRBJ2-2; V gene: TRBV2; CDR3 protein: CASSGTRPNTGELFF; CDR3 DNA: TGTGCCAGCAGCGGAACTAGACCGAACACCGGGGAGCTGTTTTTT
D gene: -; clone size: -; J gene: TRBJ1-3; V gene: TRBV15; CDR3 protein: CATSRGFRGWNTIYF; CDR3 DNA: TGTGCCACCAGCAGGGGATTCAGGGGTTGGAACACCATATATTTT
D gene: TRBD1; clone size: once; J gene: TRBJ1-1; V gene: TRBV5-8; CDR3 protein: CATRTGGANTEAFF; CDR3 DNA: TGTGCCACTCGGACAGGGGGCGCGAACACTGAAGCTTTCTTT
D gene: -; clone size: once; J gene: TRBJ1-2; V gene: TRBV10-3; CDR3 protein: CAISSGANYGYTF; CDR3 DNA: TGTGCCATCAGCTCTGGGGCAAACTATGGCTACACCTTC
D gene: -; clone size: -; J gene: TRBJ2-7; V gene: TRBV2; CDR3 protein: CASSEAQGTVMEQYF; CDR3 DNA: TGTGCCAGCAGTGAAGCGCAGGGGACCGTAATGGAGCAGTACTTC
D gene: -; clone size: -; J gene: TRBJ2-7; V gene: TRBV6-5; CDR3 protein: CATWGGGAGEQYF; CDR3 DNA: TGTGCCACCTGGGGAGGGGGGGCCGGCGAGCAGTACTTC